The 20 T cell receptor beta chains presented below share a single source sample, sequenced in a study of spatial heterogeneity in lung cancer (dated by TCRdb to between 2018 and 2020). The sample's time point label is to be understood as: blood at routine non-recurrence follow-up after resection. The protocol used for the library was 5' RACE. Sequenced using a NextSeq 500. Using fastp at Q25 and MiXCR, TCRdb reprocessed the public reads and kept productive beta chains. Identical CDR3 protein sequences are pooled into one entry, listed with their most common genes and DNA. This sample holds more than 25,000 distinct CDR3 sequences; 5.4% were observed only once. The top ten clonotypes cover 20% to 25% of the sample. The sequencing used PBMCs, collected at follow-up. Source of these receptors: a female donor with early-stage non-small cell lung cancer.

This clonotype was detected ten times or more. V usage is TRBV9 and J usage is TRBJ2-3; TRBD1 is a possible D gene (6 bases). Trimming left V 3 bases short and J 2 bases short, with 16 bases between. The CDR3 runs to 16 residues. Germline CDR1 SGDLS, CDR2 YYNGEE. The DNA for the CDR3 is TGTGCCAGCAGCGAATCCGTTACAGGGAACACAGATACGCAGTATTTT. This gives the protein CASSESVTGNTDTQYF. The whole variable domain, remainder taken from reference TRBV9 and TRBJ2-3, is DSGVTQTPKHLITATGQRVTLRCSPRSGDLSVYWYQQSLDQGLQFLIQYYNGEERAKGNILERFSAQQFPDLHSELNLSSLELGDSALYFCASSESVTGNTDTQYFGPGTRLTVL.

This clonotype was counted many times. This chain uses TRBV7-2 with TRBJ2-1; 13 bases match TRBD2. CDR1 SGHTA and CDR2 FQGNSA come from the germline V gene. V was pared by 5 bases and J by 6 bases, with 7 bases of the junction left unmatched. The CDR3 spans 16 residues. CDR3 in amino acids: CASSPTSGRARNEQFF. The DNA of the CDR3 is TGTGCCAGCAGCCCCACTAGCGGGAGGGCTCGCAATGAGCAGTTCTTC.

This clonotype occurred a few times. V gene TRBV5-1 combines with J gene TRBJ1-4; tentative D call: TRBD1 (5 bases). V was pared by 0 bases and J by 2 bases, with 11 bases between. Germline V gene data show CDR1 as SGHRS and CDR2 as YFSETQ. The CDR3 covers 16 residues. For the CDR3, the DNA is TGCGCCAGCAGCTTGGGACAGCCTAGCACTAATGAAAAACTGTTTTTT. Residues: CASSLGQPSTNEKLFF.

This clonotype came up many times. CDR3 loop: CASSLGGAGSPNSPLHF. The CDR3 region has the DNA TGCGCCAGCAGCTTGGGGGGGGCAGGGTCCCCCAATTCACCCCTCCACTTT. V gene TRBV5-1 combines with J gene TRBJ1-6; D possibly corresponds to TRBD1 (6 bases). This CDR3 is built from 17 residues. Per germline, CDR1 SGHRS and CDR2 YFSETQ. Trimming cost V 0 bases and J 7 bases, with 17 bases left between them.

This clonotype was detected ten times or more. J is TRBJ1-4 and V is TRBV27; TRBD1 agrees at 7 bases. This CDR3 comprises 16 residues. Germline CDR1 is MNHEY and CDR2 is SMNVEV (reference sequence). V shed 4 bases, J shed 3 bases, and the junction held 8 bases outside the gene matches. The CDR3: CASSSLTGQANEKLFF. In DNA form, the CDR3 reads TGTGCCAGCAGTTCCCTGACAGGGCAAGCTAATGAAAAACTGTTTTTT.

This clonotype was observed many times. The chain links TRBV5-6 to TRBJ2-5; D may be TRBD1 (5 bases). Trimming removed 4 bases from V and 1 base from J, with 14 bases in between. The CDR3 totals 15 residues. CDR1 is SGHDT and CDR2 is YYEEEE in the germline V gene. CDR3 bases: TGTGCCAGCAGCCGACTGGACACTCTCCAAGAGACCCAGTACTTC. Protein product: CASSRLDTLQETQYF.

This clonotype was seen at least ten times. V is TRBV7-7 and J is TRBJ2-5, with D unclear. V was clipped by 5 bases and J by 5 bases, with 12 bases between them. This CDR3 has 13 amino acids. Germline-derived CDR1 and CDR2 are SSHAT and FNYEAQ (reference sequence). The CDR3 sequence: CASSATDLETQYF. CDR3 nucleotide sequence: TGTGCCAGCAGCGCGACCGACCTCGAGACCCAGTACTTC.

This clonotype showed up many times. The chain combines TRBV30 with TRBJ1-1; D remains ambiguous. The CDR3 extends over 12 amino acids. Germline CDR1 is GTSNPN and CDR2 is SVGIG (reference sequence). V lost 1 base and J lost 0, with 3 bases in between. The CDR3 nucleotides are TGTGCCTGGAGTGGGGTGAACACTGAAGCTTTCTTT. Translating it yields CAWSGVNTEAFF.

This clonotype was observed many times. The chain employs TRBV4-1 and TRBJ2-5; 13 positions agree with TRBD2. Germline V gives CDR1 MGHRA, CDR2 YSYEKL. This CDR3 is 16 amino acids long. Trimming at V came to 4 bases and at J to 4 bases, leaving 6 bases not matched to a gene. CDR3 sequence: CASSPNGLAGVETQYF. The CDR3 coding sequence is TGCGCCAGCAGCCCGAACGGACTAGCGGGGGTAGAGACCCAGTACTTC.

This clonotype occurred many times. This chain joins TRBV7-2 and TRBJ2-7; TRBD2 aligns across 14 bases. The length of the CDR3 is 15 residues. Germline V gene data show CDR1 as SGHTA and CDR2 as FQGNSA. The V gene end was trimmed by 8 bases and the J gene end by 5 bases; junction bases not matched to a gene: 8. In DNA form, the CDR3 reads TGTGCCAGCTCCAAGACTAGCGGGGGGGTAAACGAGCAGTACTTC. The encoded protein is CASSKTSGGVNEQYF. Full variable domain (missing parts from reference TRBV7-2 and TRBJ2-7): GAGVSQSPSNKVTEKGKDVELRCDPISGHTALYWYRQSLGQGLEFLIYFQGNSAPDKSGLPSDRFSAERTGGSVSTLTIQRTQQEDSAVYLCASSKTSGGVNEQYFGPGTRLTVT.

This clonotype was found many times. The rearrangement joins TRBV4-3 to TRBJ2-5; 10 positions agree with TRBD2. This CDR3 comprises 20 residues. The germline V gene encodes CDR1 LGHNA and CDR2 YSLEER. V lost 1 base and J lost 1; bases outside the gene matches: 15. The CDR3 loop reads CASSQVAGAGGPVSQETQYF. As DNA, the CDR3 is TGCGCCAGCAGCCAAGTTGCGGGAGCGGGAGGGCCGGTATCCCAAGAGACCCAGTACTTC.

This clonotype showed up many times. The chain recombines TRBV4-2 with TRBJ2-3; 8 bases are shared with TRBD2. Germline CDR1 LGHNA, CDR2 YNFKEQ. V lost 5 bases and J lost 2; bases outside the gene matches: 3. The CDR3 contains 14 residues. DNA of the CDR3: TGTGCCAGCAGCTATAGCGGGATCACAGATACGCAGTATTTT. It translates to CASSYSGITDTQYF.

This clonotype was counted at least ten times. V and J are TRBV23-1 and TRBJ1-6; TRBD1 is a possible D gene (5 bases). TRBV23-1 is given ORF status, its function remaining uncertain. Between the trimmed V and J ends, which lost 3 bases and 7 bases, there was a span of 13 bases. The CDR3 is 15 residues long. In nucleotides, the CDR3 is TGCGCCAGCAGTCAGCCGGGACGGCAGAATTCACCCCTCCACTTT. The encoded protein is CASSQPGRQNSPLHF.

Written as DNA, the CDR3 is TGCGCCAGCAGCCAAGATTGGCTAGCGGTCTACGAGCAGTACTTC. It encodes CASSQDWLAVYEQYF. This chain connects TRBV4-3 to TRBJ2-7; 7 bases line up with TRBD2. V lost 0 bases and J lost 3; bases outside the gene matches: 5. This CDR3 is built from 15 residues. CDR1 LGHNA and CDR2 YSLEER come from the germline V gene.

The rearrangement uses TRBV9 and TRBJ2-7; TRBD2 agrees at 10 bases. The CDR3 length is 16 residues. V dropped 4 bases and J dropped 2; count of bases not matched to a gene: 9. Per germline, CDR1 SGDLS and CDR2 YYNGEE. DNA of the CDR3: TGTGCCAGCAGCCCAGGACTAGCGGAAAGAGCCTACGAGCAGTACTTC. Protein product: CASSPGLAERAYEQYF.

Concerning this clonotype itself: A read error may explain this, as a much larger clone is one base away. The chain links TRBV12-3 or TRBV12-4 to TRBJ2-5; TRBD2 might be the D (6 bases). CDR3 length equals 14 residues. This CDR3 reads CANSKRDFQETQYF. CDR3 bases: TGTGCCAACAGTAAAAGGGACTTCCAAGAGACCCAGTACTTC.

V is TRBV6-1 and J is TRBJ1-1; 8 bases agree with TRBD1. J gave up 11 bases and V 5 bases, and 13 bases lay outside the gene matches. From germline, CDR1 is MNHNS and CDR2 SASEGT. This CDR3 contains 14 residues. CDR3 in amino acids: CASSTRTGKKFAFF. In DNA, the CDR3 is TGTGCCAGCAGTACCCGGACAGGGAAAAAGTTCGCTTTCTTT.

The genes are TRBV28 and TRBJ2-1; 12 bases match TRBD2. The V gene end was trimmed by 5 bases and the J gene end by 9 bases; junction bases not matched to a gene: 11. Looked up from germline, CDR1 is MDHEN and CDR2 is SYDVKM. This CDR3 region has 16 residues. As DNA, the CDR3 is TGTGCCAGCAGTCCGGGACTAGCGGGCCGCCCTCCTGAGCAGTTCTTC. It translates to CASSPGLAGRPPEQFF.

The table lists this clonotype with a few counts. DNA for the CDR3: TGCGCCAGCAGCCAAGATGGGGATAACTATGGCTACACCTTC. Translated: CASSQDGDNYGYTF. This chain links TRBV4-3 with TRBJ1-2; unclear D gene. Germline assignment: CDR1 LGHNA and CDR2 YSLEER. Trimming cost V 0 bases and J 1 base, with 6 bases left between them. The CDR3 length is 14 residues.

By sample share, this clonotype is medium-sized. The DNA for the CDR3 is TGCAGTGCTAGGGAAGGGAGAGCGGGGAACCAAGAGACCCAGTACTTC. Translated, it gives CSAREGRAGNQETQYF. The chain employs TRBV20-1 and TRBJ2-5, with 7 bases lining up with TRBD2. Germline CDR1 reads DFQATT; CDR2 reads SNEGSKA (reference sequence). Trimming removed 3 bases from V and 0 bases from J; junction bases left unmatched: 10. The CDR3 spans 16 residues.